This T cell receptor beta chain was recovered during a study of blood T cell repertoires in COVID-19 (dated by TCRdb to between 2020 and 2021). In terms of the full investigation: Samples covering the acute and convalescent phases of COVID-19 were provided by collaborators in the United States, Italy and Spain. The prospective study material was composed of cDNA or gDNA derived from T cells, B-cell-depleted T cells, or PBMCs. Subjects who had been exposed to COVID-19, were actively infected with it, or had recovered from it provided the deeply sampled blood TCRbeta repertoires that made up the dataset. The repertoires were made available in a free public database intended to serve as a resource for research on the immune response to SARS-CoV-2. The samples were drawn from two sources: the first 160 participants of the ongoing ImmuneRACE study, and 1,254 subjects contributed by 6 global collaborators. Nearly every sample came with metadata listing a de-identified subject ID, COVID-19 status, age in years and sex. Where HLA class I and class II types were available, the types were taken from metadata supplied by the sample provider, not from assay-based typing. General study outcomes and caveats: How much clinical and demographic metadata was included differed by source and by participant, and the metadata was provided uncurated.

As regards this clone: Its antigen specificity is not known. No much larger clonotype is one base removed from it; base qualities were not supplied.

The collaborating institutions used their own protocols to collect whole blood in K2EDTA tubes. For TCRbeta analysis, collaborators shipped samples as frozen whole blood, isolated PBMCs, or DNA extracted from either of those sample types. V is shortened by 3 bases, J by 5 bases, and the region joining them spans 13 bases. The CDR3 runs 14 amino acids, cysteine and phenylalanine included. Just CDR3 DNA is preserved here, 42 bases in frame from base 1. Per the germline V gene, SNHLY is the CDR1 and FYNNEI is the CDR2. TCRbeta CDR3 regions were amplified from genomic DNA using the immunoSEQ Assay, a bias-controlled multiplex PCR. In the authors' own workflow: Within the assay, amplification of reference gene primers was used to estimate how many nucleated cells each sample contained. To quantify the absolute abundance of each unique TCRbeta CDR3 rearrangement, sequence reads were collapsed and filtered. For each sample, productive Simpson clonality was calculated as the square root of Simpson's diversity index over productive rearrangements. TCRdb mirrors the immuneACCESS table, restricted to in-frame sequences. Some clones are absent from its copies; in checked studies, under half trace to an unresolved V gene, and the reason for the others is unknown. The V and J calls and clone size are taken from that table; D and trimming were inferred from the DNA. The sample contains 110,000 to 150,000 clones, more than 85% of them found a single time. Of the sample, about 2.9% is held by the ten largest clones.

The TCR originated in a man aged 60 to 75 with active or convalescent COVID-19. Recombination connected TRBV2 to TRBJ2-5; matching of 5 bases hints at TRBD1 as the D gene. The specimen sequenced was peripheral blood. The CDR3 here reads CASSETVIGETQYF. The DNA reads TGTGCCAGCAGTGAGACAGTTATCGGGGAGACCCAGTACTTC.